This T cell receptor beta chain was observed in a study of cytomegalovirus exposure and HLA in healthy donors (dated by TCRdb to about 2017). A note on the overall study: According to an earlier analysis of a few hundred of the donors, about 180 million T cells yielded 120 million or so unique TCR beta sequences and around 300 Gb of sequence data. An early release that covered 640 HLA-typed donors contained around 330 gigabases of sequencing data and 65 million to 100 million unique TCR sequences. Of the 300 to 500 genotyped donors, 80% to 90% were placed in the genetic ancestry cluster associated with self-reported Caucasian donors. The study aimed to test whether signatures of past pathogen exposure could be identified by cataloging public T cell receptors. The study used immunosequencing to profile the T cell repertoires of approximately 650 subjects and linked those repertoires to cytomegalovirus serostatus. Along with the approximately 700-subject first cohort, a separate validation cohort of some 130 different subjects was used. The study combined high-throughput TCR immunosequencing, statistical association of individual TCRs with disease status, and machine learning to predict cytomegalovirus infection status. A later analysis re-examined previously published TCR beta repertoires from more than 600 donors and added high-resolution HLA genotyping to investigate patterns of TCR occurrence. Rather than using new phenotypic data, the later analysis identified candidate immune exposures from TCR beta sequences and from how often those sequences occurred across donors. In an earlier analysis of more than 550 of the donors, high-throughput TCR beta sequencing was used to judge whether each TCR beta V gene segment behaved as functional or pseudogenic. Donor age, sex, ethnicity and CMV serostatus were compiled together with the repertoire data. Genome-wide SNP genotypes for about 65% of the 666 donors were used in a later genetic analysis, which treated that subset as a discovery cohort. Every discovery cohort repertoire had been produced on one sequencing platform. Both class I and class II loci were covered by HLA typing, at four-digit resolution. Typing coverage varied by locus: roughly 629-630 donors for A, B, C, DRB1 and DQB1; roughly 520 for DQA1; more than 600 for DPA1; around 490 for DPB1. Because of strong linkage in the cohort, roughly five DR-DQ haplotypes were treated as single units for association and clustering. Among approximately 370 genotyped donors of the cohort, an average of about 240,000 unique TCR beta nucleotide sequences was sequenced per donor, of which about 18% were non-productive. The study at large found these results: Broadly in line with IMGT annotations, most TCR beta V segments showed up in productive rearrangements about 90% or about 30% of the time in an earlier analysis of a few hundred of the donors. A later analysis found that most CMV-associated TCR beta chains appeared HLA-restricted, with HLA associations seemingly driven largely by CMV exposure. When HLA alleles, especially DR and DQ, strongly co-occurred, TCR associations were difficult to assign to individual alleles. In the study, 150 to 200 TCR beta chains were listed as associated with cytomegalovirus. Because HLA typing was missing for some donors at each locus, association tests included only the typed subset. In a later analysis, TCR association rates were found to vary across HLA loci, with the most associated TCRs seen for DRB1 alleles and the fewest for HLA-C alleles. Correlated functional status among segregating V segments might reflect linkage disequilibrium, but an unknown experimental factor could not be ruled out. Some 16 rarely observed V segments, including chromosome 9 orphons, were excluded from the earlier analysis of almost 600 of the donors because counts were too low. For the cohort, immune exposure information was limited to CMV serostatus. Several of the top co-occurrence clusters appeared to be linked to parvovirus B19, influenza, CMV and Epstein-Barr virus, according to a later analysis. According to the authors, the approach could potentially be generalized to other disease states and immunological phenotypes. In vitro tests confirmed that a few of the cytomegalovirus-associated TCR beta chains recognize cytomegalovirus antigens. At a false discovery rate of 0.05, a later analysis linked 16,000 or so TCR beta sequences to specific HLA alleles. Because the 87-base-pair reads could not distinguish some IMGT-functional V segments, including TRBV6-2 and TRBV6-3, those segments were excluded. A group of highly shared sequence variants was considered likely to be a technical artifact of the sequencing pipeline. While some public TCRs were present in many individuals, most TCR sequences turned up only very rarely across donors. According to a later genetic analysis, donors in an Asian-associated ancestry cluster had fewer N-insertions in productive TCRs than the approximately 650-donor mean. Roughly uniform sequencing depth across donors was assumed in presence/absence analyses, although this assumption may not hold. A further reported finding was that TCR beta sequences accurately predicted the HLA-A and HLA-B alleles for most subjects in the first cohort. In a later analysis, HLA-associated TCR beta chains were found to be more clonally expanded and to have lower generation probabilities than equally common non-associated chains. The cohort was sequenced for TCR beta chains only, and without alpha or paired-chain data the features that could be detected were limited. The classifier was reported to diagnose cytomegalovirus status with high specificity and sensitivity in both the original and validation cohorts. A later genetic analysis associated a missense DCLRE1C variant with V-gene and J-gene trimming of TCR beta chains, and an independent cohort replicated the association.

The method behind the library was the immunoSEQ multiplex PCR assay. A mixture of 60 forward primers for TCR Vbeta segments and 13 reverse primers for TCR Jbeta segments was used in the multiplex PCR. The CDR3 region of rearranged TCR beta genes was amplified from genomic DNA with a multiplex PCR assay. On the Illumina HiSeq System, the amplified TCR beta libraries were sequenced as 87-base-pair reads. The published analysis was carried out like this. A later analysis tallied tens of millions of unique TCR beta chains across the 666 repertoires, and about 10 million of those chains were shared by two or more donors. Raw reads were error-corrected and collapsed into unique sequences by a nearest-neighbor algorithm in which closely related sequences were merged to remove PCR and sequencing errors. Alignment of CDR3 sequences to IMGT reference sequences was used to assign V, D and J gene segments. For a sequence to be retained, a match of at least six nucleotides was required to both a V gene segment and a J gene segment. A rearrangement counted as productive if the CDR3 had no stop codons and remained in frame with V and J, and every other rearrangement counted as non-productive. CDR3 was defined by IMGT convention, running from the second conserved V-encoded cysteine to the conserved J-encoded phenylalanine. In an earlier analysis of around 570 of the donors, sequences lacking an unambiguous match to a single V gene segment were excluded. In an earlier analysis of 450 to 700 of the donors, V segments were called functional above 56.7% productive rearrangements and were called segregating when the between-donor standard deviation exceeded 5%. A statistical classification framework was built to diagnose cytomegalovirus status from the catalog of TCR beta chain sequences. In a later analysis, TCR nucleotide sequences were compared against IMGT/GENE-DB human TR gene sequences so that V and J genes could be assigned. The TCRdist pipeline was used in a later analysis to assign CDR3 sequences and most-parsimonious VDJ recombination scenarios. In a later analysis, each TCR beta chain was defined by its CDR3 amino acid sequence together with its V-gene family, and reads without a unique V-gene family were excluded. A later analysis removed 592 highly shared, low-generation-probability nucleotide sequences to deal with suspected cross-contamination and a sequencing artifact. For each public chain, a later analysis derived a clonal expansion index from normalized ranks of inferred template counts within each repertoire. Generation probabilities in a later analysis came from a VDJ recombination model fitted to out-of-frame rearrangements, and those results were checked against IGoR. Hypergeometric tests were used in a later analysis to score TCR-TCR, TCR-HLA and TCR-CMV co-occurrence, with a repertoire-size bias correction applied to the TCR pairs. To estimate false discovery rates, a later analysis permuted the HLA or CMV assignments 20 times. A later analysis grouped co-occurring TCRs with DBSCAN, adding TCRdist sequence similarity when clustering within HLA-allele-positive subsets. Co-occurrence clustering excluded repertoires with fewer than 30,000 or more than 120,000 public chains, plus five with anomalous nucleotide sharing. The table was pulled from immuneACCESS by TCRdb, which kept in-frame rearrangements only. Such tables lose some clones; where checked, under half of the loss comes from unresolved V genes, and the rest has no known cause. V and J calls and clone size follow that table, whereas D and trimming were derived from the DNA. Recorded for this sample are around 67,000 clones; around 76% of them occurred a single time. 22% of the sample belongs to the ten largest clones.

The cohort was made up of 500 to 850 healthy bone marrow donors. All cohort members were sampled while nominally healthy, although unrecorded immune exposures were likely present. The donor tested CMV seropositive, placing the donor among the approximately 310 seropositive members of the cohort. A peripheral blood sample was collected from each donor, and TCR beta sequencing was performed on peripheral blood mononuclear cells. Genomic DNA was extracted from the blood cell samples with the Qiagen DNeasy Blood Extraction Kit. For this clone: There is no known antigen for this receptor. No much larger clonotype is one base removed from it; base qualities were not supplied.

The junction shows trimming of 0 bases on V and 1 base on J, plus 5 bases between the germline ends. CDR1 and CDR2, per the germline V gene, are SGHRS and YFSETQ. Including cysteine and phenylalanine, the CDR3 has 13 amino acids. Only the CDR3 portion is preserved as DNA: 39 bases, with reading frame beginning at the first base. Rearrangement joined TRBV5-1 to TRBJ2-7, with an unclear D gene assignment. This TCR came from a woman in her twenties or thirties in good health and CMV-seropositive. Sequences were obtained from PBMCs. The DNA reads as follows: TGCGCCAGCAGCTTGGCCTCGTCCTACGAGCAGTACTTC. Its amino acids are CASSLASSYEQYF.